Listed below are T cell receptor beta chains from one sample, sequenced in a study of human T cells and chemical hapten exposure. TCRdb itself ran the RACE reads through MiXCR, one entry per CDR3 protein. This table has about 120,000 distinct CDR3 sequences, roughly 13% appearing once. The source material was whole blood, sampled in connection with sensitization to the hapten diphenylcyclopropenone (DPC). The receptors originated from a young woman with alopecia areata. Some clones in this sample may be carry-over from other donors' samples. Both conserved end residues are part of each CDR3. D genes are given only for firm matches. Expanded clones are given a class, and other clones once, few, many or no size at all.

clone_size	cdr3_length	v_call	d_call	j_call	cdr3_aa	cdr3_nt
few	15	TRBV7-2	-	TRBJ2-5	CASSLPDRFQETQYF	TGTGCCAGCAGCCTACCTGACAGGTTCCAAGAGACCCAGTACTTC
-	13	TRBV7-2	-	TRBJ2-1	CASSLAFGNEQFF	TGTGCCAGCAGCTTAGCTTTCGGGAATGAGCAGTTCTTC
few	19	TRBV5-1	-	TRBJ2-1	CASSLYSRGSSGNYNEQFF	TGCGCCAGCAGCTTATACTCACGGGGATCCTCCGGGAATTACAATGAGCAGTTCTTC
many	15	TRBV7-2	-	TRBJ1-4	CASSLWAGENEKLFF	TGTGCCAGCAGCCTCTGGGCGGGGGAAAATGAAAAACTGTTTTTT
-	13	TRBV7-2	-	TRBJ2-5	CASSLWGPETQYF	TGTGCCAGCAGCTTATGGGGGCCAGAGACCCAGTACTTC
many	14	TRBV21-1	-	TRBJ1-1	CASSKVPREPEAFF	TGTGCCAGCAGCAAAGTGCCCAGGGAGCCTGAAGCTTTCTTT
-	13	TRBV18	-	TRBJ1-5	CASSPPLVQPQHF	TGTGCCAGCTCACCACCTCTGGTTCAGCCCCAGCATTTT
few	16	TRBV10-2	-	TRBJ1-1	CASRASRTDPNTEAFF	TGCGCCAGCAGGGCCTCTAGGACAGATCCGAACACTGAAGCTTTCTTT
few	11	TRBV7-2	-	TRBJ2-5	CASSPSQTQYF	TGTGCCAGCAGCCCCAGTCAGACCCAGTACTTC
few	14	TRBV15	-	TRBJ2-5	CATSRDGGSETQYF	TGTGCCACCAGCAGAGATGGCGGATCCGAGACCCAGTACTTC
-	18	TRBV6-2/TRBV6-3	TRBD2	TRBJ2-1	CASSYRLAGGLVYNEQFF	TGTGCCAGCAGTTACCGGCTAGCGGGGGGTTTGGTCTACAATGAGCAGTTCTTC
many	13	TRBV6-2/TRBV6-3	-	TRBJ1-1	CASSSYMNTEAFF	TGTGCCAGCAGTTCCTATATGAACACTGAAGCTTTCTTT
-	15	TRBV28	-	TRBJ2-3	CASTPRLGDTDTQYF	TGTGCCAGCACCCCCCGGTTGGGGGACACAGATACGCAGTATTTT
few	18	TRBV19	-	TRBJ1-5	CASSIPTGSGLSNQPQHF	TGTGCCAGTAGCATCCCAACAGGGAGCGGCCTTAGCAATCAGCCCCAGCATTTT
-	15	TRBV5-4	TRBD1	TRBJ2-4	CASSPDRDRKNIQYF	TGTGCCAGCAGCCCTGACAGGGATCGTAAAAACATTCAGTACTTC
few	12	TRBV3-1	TRBD1	TRBJ2-1	CASSHSQGQQFF	TGTGCCAGCAGCCACTCACAGGGGCAGCAGTTCTTC
few	15	TRBV19	TRBD1	TRBJ1-5	CASSIVGTVNQPQHF	TGTGCCAGTAGTATAGTGGGGACAGTCAATCAGCCCCAGCATTTT
few	14	TRBV7-2	-	TRBJ2-3	CASSYVSSTDTQYF	TGTGCCAGCAGTTACGTATCTAGCACAGATACGCAGTATTTT
few	15	TRBV11-3	TRBD2	TRBJ2-7	CASSSQPGLGYEQYF	TGTGCCAGCAGCTCCCAACCGGGACTAGGCTACGAGCAGTACTTC
many	14	TRBV2	-	TRBJ1-2	CASSEGPRGYGYTF	TGTGCCAGCAGTGAGGGACCGCGGGGTTATGGCTACACCTTC
-	11	TRBV6-6	-	TRBJ1-5	CASGGNQPQHF	TGTGCCAGCGGGGGGAATCAGCCCCAGCATTTT
many	14	TRBV18	-	TRBJ2-2	CASSPPRNTGELFF	TGTGCCAGCTCACCACCACGGAACACCGGGGAGCTGTTTTTT
few	15	TRBV7-2	-	TRBJ2-1	CASSWDSSSYNEQFF	TGTGCCAGCAGCTGGGACTCGAGCTCCTACAATGAGCAGTTCTTC
many	15	TRBV6-6	TRBD2	TRBJ2-1	CASGTSGGSYNEQFF	TGTGCCAGCGGCACTAGCGGGGGCTCCTACAATGAGCAGTTCTTC
many	11	TRBV29-1	TRBD1	TRBJ1-2	CSAHTGVGYTF	TGCAGCGCCCATACAGGGGTTGGCTACACCTTC
few	15	TRBV4-3	-	TRBJ1-5	CASSQRYRADQPQHF	TGCGCCAGCAGCCAACGTTACAGGGCGGATCAGCCCCAGCATTTT
-	14	TRBV28	TRBD1	TRBJ1-6	CASSPSDRVSPLHF	TGTGCCAGCAGTCCCTCAGACAGGGTTTCACCCCTCCACTTT
-	15	TRBV19	-	TRBJ2-2	CASTRGGAGAGELFF	TGTGCCAGTACCCGAGGGGGGGCTGGAGCCGGGGAGCTGTTTTTT
-	12	TRBV29-1	-	TRBJ1-1	CSVEGGKSEAFF	TGCAGCGTTGAAGGGGGCAAGAGTGAAGCTTTCTTT
-	14	TRBV11-2	-	TRBJ2-7	CASSLATGRYEQYF	TGTGCCAGCAGCTTAGCGACAGGACGCTACGAGCAGTACTTC
few	13	TRBV29-1	-	TRBJ2-2	CSGSTVNTGELFF	TGCAGCGGTTCGACAGTTAACACCGGGGAGCTGTTTTTT
-	18	TRBV28	-	TRBJ2-5	CASSFWGISVDREETQYF	TGTGCCAGCAGTTTTTGGGGGATAAGCGTGGATCGGGAAGAGACCCAGTACTTC
-	14	TRBV3-1	-	TRBJ1-1	CASSPWAGRTEAFF	TGTGCCAGCAGCCCCTGGGCAGGGCGGACTGAAGCTTTCTTT
many	11	TRBV29-1	-	TRBJ2-7	CSVVRGNEQYF	TGCAGCGTTGTGAGGGGCAACGAGCAGTACTTC
few	13	TRBV7-8	-	TRBJ2-5	CASSQTAQETQYF	TGTGCCAGCAGCCAGACGGCGCAAGAGACCCAGTACTTC
few	15	TRBV20-1	TRBD1	TRBJ1-6	CSAIFGQGDNSPLHF	TGCAGTGCCATATTTGGACAGGGCGATAATTCACCCCTCCACTTT
few	17	TRBV29-1	-	TRBJ2-2	CSVGPGVARVGTGELFF	TGCAGCGTTGGGCCCGGGGTAGCACGGGTTGGGACCGGGGAGCTGTTTTTT
few	16	TRBV5-1	TRBD1	TRBJ2-3	CASSLDGTGASDTQYF	TGCGCCAGCAGCTTGGACGGGACAGGGGCCTCAGATACGCAGTATTTT
-	11	TRBV6-2/TRBV6-3	-	TRBJ1-5	CASSQGQPQHF	TGTGCCAGCAGCCAGGGGCAGCCCCAGCATTTT
many	13	TRBV27	-	TRBJ1-5	CASSLANRKPQHF	TGTGCCAGCAGTTTAGCGAACAGGAAGCCCCAGCATTTT
-	16	TRBV20-1	TRBD1	TRBJ2-5	CSARDPDRGLWETQYF	TGCAGTGCTAGAGATCCCGACAGGGGGCTTTGGGAGACCCAGTACTTC
-	23	TRBV25-1	TRBD1	TRBJ2-2	CASSVLPPRQGQAGPYRTGELFF	TGTGCCAGCAGTGTCCTTCCTCCCAGACAGGGGCAAGCGGGCCCCTACCGGACCGGGGAGCTGTTTTTT
few	14	TRBV20-1	-	TRBJ1-2	CSASLVGEGYGYTF	TGCAGTGCTAGCCTGGTCGGGGAGGGCTATGGCTACACCTTC
-	16	TRBV6-5	TRBD1	TRBJ2-7	CASSYSRTGFSYEQYF	TGTGCCAGCAGTTACTCCCGGACAGGCTTCTCCTACGAGCAGTACTTC
many	12	TRBV7-2	-	TRBJ2-6	CASRTGANVLTF	TGTGCCAGCAGAACTGGGGCCAACGTCCTGACTTTC
few	15	TRBV25-1	-	TRBJ1-1	CASSVTRNMNTEAFF	TGTGCCAGCAGTGTTACAAGGAACATGAACACTGAAGCTTTCTTT
-	18	TRBV28	-	TRBJ2-2	CASSLSIGTASNTGELFF	TGTGCCAGCAGTTTATCGATTGGAACTGCTTCGAACACCGGGGAGCTGTTTTTT
-	14	TRBV28	-	TRBJ2-1	CASSETQTGNEQFF	TGTGCCAGCAGTGAGACCCAAACGGGCAATGAGCAGTTCTTC
many	17	TRBV24-1	TRBD2	TRBJ2-2	CATSERGGLEDTGELFF	TGTGCCACCAGTGAACGGGGGGGGCTGGAAGACACCGGGGAGCTGTTTTTT
many	14	TRBV7-2	-	TRBJ2-6	CASSLAAGANVLTF	TGTGCCAGCAGCTTAGCGGCTGGGGCCAACGTCCTGACTTTC
-	13	TRBV7-6	TRBD1	TRBJ2-7	CASSQITGGEQYF	TGTGCCAGCAGCCAAATCACAGGGGGGGAGCAGTACTTC
-	14	TRBV29-1	-	TRBJ2-1	CSGRTMNSYNEQFF	TGCAGCGGGAGGACTATGAACTCCTACAATGAGCAGTTCTTC
many	14	TRBV13	TRBD1	TRBJ1-1	CASSRRQGRTEAFF	TGTGCCAGCAGCCGCCGACAGGGGAGGACTGAAGCTTTCTTT
few	15	TRBV5-6	TRBD1	TRBJ2-3	CASSLHRGSTDTQYF	TGTGCCAGCAGCTTACACAGGGGGAGCACAGATACGCAGTATTTT
many	13	TRBV6-2/TRBV6-3	TRBD1	TRBJ2-1	CASSWDSYNEQFF	TGTGCCAGCAGTTGGGACAGCTACAATGAGCAGTTCTTC
many	15	TRBV18	TRBD1	TRBJ2-7	CASSPIQGATYEQYF	TGTGCCAGCTCACCGATACAGGGGGCTACCTACGAGCAGTACTTC
few	16	TRBV4-3	-	TRBJ1-4	CASSQETFGTREKLFF	TGCGCCAGCAGCCAAGAGACTTTCGGGACTCGTGAAAAACTGTTTTTT
few	14	TRBV11-2	-	TRBJ2-1	CASTIGEAGPEQFF	TGTGCCAGCACAATTGGGGAGGCGGGACCCGAGCAGTTCTTC
once	15	TRBV19	TRBD2	TRBJ2-2	CASSMRGASPGELFF	TGTGCCAGTAGTATGCGGGGGGCGAGCCCCGGGGAGCTGTTTTTT
-	14	TRBV5-4	TRBD1	TRBJ2-7	CASSPTGSRYEQYF	TGTGCCAGCAGCCCGACAGGGAGCCGTTACGAGCAGTACTTC